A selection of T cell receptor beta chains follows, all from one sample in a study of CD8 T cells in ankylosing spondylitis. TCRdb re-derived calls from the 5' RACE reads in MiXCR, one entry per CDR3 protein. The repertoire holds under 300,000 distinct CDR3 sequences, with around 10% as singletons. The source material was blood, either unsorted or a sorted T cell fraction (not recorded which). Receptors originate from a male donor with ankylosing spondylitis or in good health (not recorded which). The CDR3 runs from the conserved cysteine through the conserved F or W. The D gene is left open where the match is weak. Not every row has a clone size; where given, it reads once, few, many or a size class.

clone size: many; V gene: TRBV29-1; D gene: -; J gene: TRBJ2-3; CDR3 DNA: TGCAGCGTTGTAAGGCTATCAACCTCGGATACGCAGTATTTT; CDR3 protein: CSVVRLSTSDTQYF
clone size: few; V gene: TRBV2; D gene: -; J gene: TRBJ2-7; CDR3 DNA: TGTGCCAGCAGTGAAGCGGGGAGGAGATCCTACGAGCAGTACTTC; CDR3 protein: CASSEAGRRSYEQYF
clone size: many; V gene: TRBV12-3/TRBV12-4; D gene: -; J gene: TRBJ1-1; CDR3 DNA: TGTGCCAGCAGTTCTCAGACACCTTTGAACACTGAAGCTTTCTTT; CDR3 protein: CASSSQTPLNTEAFF
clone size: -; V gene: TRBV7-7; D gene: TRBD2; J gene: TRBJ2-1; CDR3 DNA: TGTGCCAGCAGCTTAAATCTAGCGGGAGGAAATGAGCAGTTCTTC; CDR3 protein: CASSLNLAGGNEQFF
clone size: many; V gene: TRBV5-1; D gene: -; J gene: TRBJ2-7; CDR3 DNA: TGCGCCAGCAGCTTGGCGGTAGGTCCCTCCTACGAGCAGTACTTC; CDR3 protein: CASSLAVGPSYEQYF
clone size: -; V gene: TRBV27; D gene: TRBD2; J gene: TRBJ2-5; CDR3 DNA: TGTGCCAGCAGTCCCTTCCCGCGGGAGGTGGAGACCCAGTACTTC; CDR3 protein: CASSPFPREVETQYF
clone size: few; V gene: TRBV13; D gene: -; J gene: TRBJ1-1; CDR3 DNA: TGTGCCAGCAGCTTAGAGGGTGAAGCTTTCTTT; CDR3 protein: CASSLEGEAFF
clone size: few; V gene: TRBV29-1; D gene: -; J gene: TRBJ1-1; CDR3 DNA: TGCAGCGTTGAGGGGACAAGACTATTGAACACTGAAGCTTTCTTT; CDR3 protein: CSVEGTRLLNTEAFF
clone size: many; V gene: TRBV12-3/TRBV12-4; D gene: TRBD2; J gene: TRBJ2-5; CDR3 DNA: TGTGCCAGCAGTTTGGGTCGGGGGGATCGCCGGGAGACCCAGTACTTC; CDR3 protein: CASSLGRGDRRETQYF
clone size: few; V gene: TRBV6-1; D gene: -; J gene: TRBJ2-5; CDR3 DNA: TGTGCCAGCGGTCTGGGCAGGGACGTGACCCAGTACTTC; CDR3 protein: CASGLGRDVTQYF
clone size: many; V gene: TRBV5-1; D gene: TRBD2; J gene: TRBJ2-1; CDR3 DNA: TGCGCCAGCAGCGAAAGAACTAGCGGGAGGACATACAATGAGCAGTTCTTC; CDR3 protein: CASSERTSGRTYNEQFF
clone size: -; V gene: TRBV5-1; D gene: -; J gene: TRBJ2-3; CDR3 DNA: TGCGCCAGCAGCTTGTCTCTTTCAGTCAATACGCAGTATTTT; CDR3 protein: CASSLSLSVNTQYF
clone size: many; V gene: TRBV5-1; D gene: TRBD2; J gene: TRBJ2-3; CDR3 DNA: TGCGCCAGCAGCTTCTCCGGACTAGCTGTCTTCGGCACAGATACGCAGTATTTT; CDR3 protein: CASSFSGLAVFGTDTQYF
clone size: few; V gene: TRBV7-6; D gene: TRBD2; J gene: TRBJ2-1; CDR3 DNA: TGTGCCAGCAGCTCCGGAACTGAAAGCGGGAGGGCGGGAGATGAGCAGTTCTTC; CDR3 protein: CASSSGTESGRAGDEQFF
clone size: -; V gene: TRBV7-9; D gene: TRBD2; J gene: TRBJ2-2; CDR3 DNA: TGTGCCAGCAGAGCCCGGACTAGCGCGAACACCGGGGAGCTGTTTTTT; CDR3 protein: CASRARTSANTGELFF
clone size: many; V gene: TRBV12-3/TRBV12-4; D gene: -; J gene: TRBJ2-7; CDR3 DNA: TGTGCCAGCAAGGTCTGGGCCGTCCACGAGCAGTACTTC; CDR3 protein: CASKVWAVHEQYF
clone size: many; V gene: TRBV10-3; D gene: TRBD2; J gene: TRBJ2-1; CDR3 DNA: TGTGCCATCAGAACTAGCGGGGGCCCCTACAATGAGCAGTTCTTC; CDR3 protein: CAIRTSGGPYNEQFF
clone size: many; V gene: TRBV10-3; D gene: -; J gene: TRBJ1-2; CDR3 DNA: TGTGCCAACACAGGAAATCCTAACTATGGCTACACCTTC; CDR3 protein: CANTGNPNYGYTF
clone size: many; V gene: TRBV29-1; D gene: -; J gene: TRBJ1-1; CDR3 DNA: TGCAGCGTTGAAACGGAACTTGGTGAAGCTTTCTTT; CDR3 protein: CSVETELGEAFF
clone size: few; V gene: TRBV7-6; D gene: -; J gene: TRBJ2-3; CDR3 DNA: TGTGCCAGCAGCTTCAGGGTTGGGGATACGCAGTATTTT; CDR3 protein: CASSFRVGDTQYF
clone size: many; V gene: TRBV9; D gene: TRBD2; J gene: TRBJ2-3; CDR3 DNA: TGTGCCAGCAGCGTCCTAGCGGGGGGCACCGGAGGCACAGATACGCAGTATTTT; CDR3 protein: CASSVLAGGTGGTDTQYF
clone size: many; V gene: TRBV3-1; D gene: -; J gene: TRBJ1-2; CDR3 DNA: TGTGCCAGCAGCCCCGCTACGAGGGAAATCGATGGCTACACCTTC; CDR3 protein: CASSPATREIDGYTF
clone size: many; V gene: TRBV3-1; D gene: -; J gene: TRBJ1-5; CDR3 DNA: TGTGCCAGCAGCCAGCAGTCTAGCCAGCCCCAGCATTTT; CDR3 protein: CASSQQSSQPQHF
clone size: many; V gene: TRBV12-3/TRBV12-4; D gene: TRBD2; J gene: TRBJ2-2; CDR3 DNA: TGTGCCAGCAGTCCAGGGACTAGCGGGGGAAGAACCGGGGAGCTGTTTTTT; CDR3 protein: CASSPGTSGGRTGELFF
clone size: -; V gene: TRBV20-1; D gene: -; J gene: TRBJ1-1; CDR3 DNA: TGCAGTGCTAGGGGTGGGGGAGCTTTCTTT; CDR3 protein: CSARGGGAFF
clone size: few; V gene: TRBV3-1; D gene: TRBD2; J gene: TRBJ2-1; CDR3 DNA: TGTGCCAGCAGCCAGATAGCGGGGGGGTACAATGAGCAGTTCTTC; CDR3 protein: CASSQIAGGYNEQFF
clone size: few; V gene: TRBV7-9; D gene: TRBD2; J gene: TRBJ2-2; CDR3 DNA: TGTGCCAGCAGCTCGACACGGTCAGTAGCGGGAGCCGGGGAGCTGTTTTTT; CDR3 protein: CASSSTRSVAGAGELFF
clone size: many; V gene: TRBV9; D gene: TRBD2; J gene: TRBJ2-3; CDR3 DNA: TGTGCCAGCAGCGTAGGCGCCCGGGGGGGCCTAACAGATACGCAGTATTTT; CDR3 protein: CASSVGARGGLTDTQYF
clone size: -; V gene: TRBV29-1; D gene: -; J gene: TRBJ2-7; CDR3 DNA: TGCAGCGTTGGTGAAAACGAGCAGTACTTC; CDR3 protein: CSVGENEQYF
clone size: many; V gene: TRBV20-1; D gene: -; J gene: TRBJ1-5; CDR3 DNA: TGCAGTGCTAGCCAGGGGTCTGGTGGCAATCAGCCCCAGCATTTT; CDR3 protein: CSASQGSGGNQPQHF
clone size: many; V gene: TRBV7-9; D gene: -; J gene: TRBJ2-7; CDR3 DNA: TGTGCCAGCAGCTTACAAGATGGTGCCTACGAGCAGTACTTC; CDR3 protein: CASSLQDGAYEQYF
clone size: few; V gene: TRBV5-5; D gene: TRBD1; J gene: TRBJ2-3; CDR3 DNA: TGTGCCAGCAGCCTCCGAGACAGGGTGGCAGGAGATACGCAGTATTTT; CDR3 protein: CASSLRDRVAGDTQYF
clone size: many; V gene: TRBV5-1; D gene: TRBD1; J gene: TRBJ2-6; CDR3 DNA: TGCGCCAGCAGACAACAGGGGACTGGGGCCAACGTCCTGACTTTC; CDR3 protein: CASRQQGTGANVLTF
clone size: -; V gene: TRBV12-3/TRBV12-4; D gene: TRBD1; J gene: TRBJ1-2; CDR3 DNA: TGTGCCAGCAGTTTTTCCGGGACAGGGGTCGGCTACACCTTC; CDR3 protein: CASSFSGTGVGYTF
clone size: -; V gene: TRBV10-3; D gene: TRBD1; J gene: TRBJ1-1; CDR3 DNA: TGTGCCATCAGGGACCAGGGGGAGAACACTGAAGCTTTCTTT; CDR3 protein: CAIRDQGENTEAFF
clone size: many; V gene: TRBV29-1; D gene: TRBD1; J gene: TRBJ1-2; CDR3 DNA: TGCAGCACCCGGGACAGCAACTATGGCTACACCTTC; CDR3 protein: CSTRDSNYGYTF
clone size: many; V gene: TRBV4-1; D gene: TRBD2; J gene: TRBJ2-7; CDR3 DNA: TGCGCCAGCAGCCAAGAGTACCCAGCGGGGGCCGCCTACGAGCAGTACTTC; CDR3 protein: CASSQEYPAGAAYEQYF
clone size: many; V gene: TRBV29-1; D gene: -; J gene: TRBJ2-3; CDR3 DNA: TGCAGCGTTAACTTGGGGGCCCGGTCAGATACGCAGTATTTT; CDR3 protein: CSVNLGARSDTQYF
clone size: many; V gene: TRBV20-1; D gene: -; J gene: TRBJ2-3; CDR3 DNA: TGCAGTGCTAGCCGCACTCTGCTTGGCACAGATACGCAGTATTTT; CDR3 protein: CSASRTLLGTDTQYF
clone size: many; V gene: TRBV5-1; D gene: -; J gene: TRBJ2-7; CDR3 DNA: TGCGCCAGCAGCTTGAATGGGCAGGGATCCATCTACGAGCAGTACTTC; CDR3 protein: CASSLNGQGSIYEQYF
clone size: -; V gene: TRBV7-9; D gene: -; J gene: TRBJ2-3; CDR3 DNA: TGTGCCAGCAGCGACACCACAGTGGGGGATACGCAGTATTTT; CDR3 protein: CASSDTTVGDTQYF
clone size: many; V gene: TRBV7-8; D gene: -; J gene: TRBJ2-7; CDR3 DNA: TGTGCCAGCAGCAGAGGGACTTTCGACGAGCAGTACTTC; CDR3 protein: CASSRGTFDEQYF
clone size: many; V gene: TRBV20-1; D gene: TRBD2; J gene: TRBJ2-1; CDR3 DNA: TGCAGTGCTCCCAATAGACTAGCGGGCCTCAATGAGCAGTTCTTC; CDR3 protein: CSAPNRLAGLNEQFF
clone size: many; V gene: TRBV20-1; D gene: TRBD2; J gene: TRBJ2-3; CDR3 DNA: TGCAGTGCTCCAAGACTAGCGGGGGGCCTTACCACAGATACGCAGTATTTT; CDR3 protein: CSAPRLAGGLTTDTQYF
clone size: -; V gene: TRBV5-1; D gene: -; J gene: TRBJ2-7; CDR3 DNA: TGCGCCAGCATCAACAGGGATTACTACGAGCAGTACTTC; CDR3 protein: CASINRDYYEQYF
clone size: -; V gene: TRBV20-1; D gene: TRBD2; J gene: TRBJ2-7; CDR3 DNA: TGCAGTGCTAGGCTAGCGGGGGGAGGATACGAGCAGTACTTC; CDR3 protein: CSARLAGGGYEQYF